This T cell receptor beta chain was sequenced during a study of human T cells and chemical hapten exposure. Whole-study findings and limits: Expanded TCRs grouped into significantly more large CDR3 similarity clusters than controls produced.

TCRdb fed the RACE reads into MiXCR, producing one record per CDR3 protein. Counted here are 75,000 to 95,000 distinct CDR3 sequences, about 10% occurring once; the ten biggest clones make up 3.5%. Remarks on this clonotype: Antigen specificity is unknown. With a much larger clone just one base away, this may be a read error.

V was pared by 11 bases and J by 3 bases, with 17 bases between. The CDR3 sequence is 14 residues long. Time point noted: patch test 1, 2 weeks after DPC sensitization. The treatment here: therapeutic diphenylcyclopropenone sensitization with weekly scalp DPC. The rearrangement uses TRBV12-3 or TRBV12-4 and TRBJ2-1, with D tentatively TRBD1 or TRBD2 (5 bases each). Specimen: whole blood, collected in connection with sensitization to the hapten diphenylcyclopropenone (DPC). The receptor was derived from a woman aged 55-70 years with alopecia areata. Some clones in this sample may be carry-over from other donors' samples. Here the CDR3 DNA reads TGTGCCTGCAATACTAGGGGTAGCTACAATGAGCAGTTCTTC. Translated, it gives CACNTRGSYNEQFF.